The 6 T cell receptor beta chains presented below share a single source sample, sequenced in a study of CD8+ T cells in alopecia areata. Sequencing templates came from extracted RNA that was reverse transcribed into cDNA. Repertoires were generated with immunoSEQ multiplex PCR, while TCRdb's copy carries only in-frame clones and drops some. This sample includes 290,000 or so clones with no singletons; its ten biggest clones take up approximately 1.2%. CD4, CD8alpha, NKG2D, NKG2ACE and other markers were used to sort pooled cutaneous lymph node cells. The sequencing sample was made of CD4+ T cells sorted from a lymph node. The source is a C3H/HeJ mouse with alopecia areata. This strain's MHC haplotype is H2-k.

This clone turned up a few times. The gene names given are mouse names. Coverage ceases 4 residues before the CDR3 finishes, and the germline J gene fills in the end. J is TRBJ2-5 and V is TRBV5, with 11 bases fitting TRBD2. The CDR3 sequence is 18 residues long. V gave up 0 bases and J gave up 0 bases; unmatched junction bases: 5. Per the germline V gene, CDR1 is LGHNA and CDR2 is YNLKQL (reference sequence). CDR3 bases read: TGTGCCAGCAGCCAAGACGACTGGGGGGGGATTAACCAAGAC. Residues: CASSQDDWGGINQD. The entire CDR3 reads CASSQDDWGGINQDTQYF.

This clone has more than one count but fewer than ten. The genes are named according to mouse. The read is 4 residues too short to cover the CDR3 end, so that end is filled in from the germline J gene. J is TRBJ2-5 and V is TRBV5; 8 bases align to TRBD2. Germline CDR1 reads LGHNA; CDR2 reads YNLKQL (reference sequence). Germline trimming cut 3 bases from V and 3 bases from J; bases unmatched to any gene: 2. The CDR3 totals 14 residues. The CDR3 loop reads CASSHWGEQDTQYF. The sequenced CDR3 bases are TGTGCCAGCAGCCACTGGGGGGAGCAAGAC.

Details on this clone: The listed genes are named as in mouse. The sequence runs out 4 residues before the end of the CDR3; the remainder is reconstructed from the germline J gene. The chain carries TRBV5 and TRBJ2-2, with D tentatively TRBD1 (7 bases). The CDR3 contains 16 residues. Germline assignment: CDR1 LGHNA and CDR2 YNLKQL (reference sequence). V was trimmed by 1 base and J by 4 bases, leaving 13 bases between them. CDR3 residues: CASSQVGGGGTGQLYF. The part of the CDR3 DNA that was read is TGTGCCAGCAGCCAAGTAGGAGGGGGCGGCACCGGG.

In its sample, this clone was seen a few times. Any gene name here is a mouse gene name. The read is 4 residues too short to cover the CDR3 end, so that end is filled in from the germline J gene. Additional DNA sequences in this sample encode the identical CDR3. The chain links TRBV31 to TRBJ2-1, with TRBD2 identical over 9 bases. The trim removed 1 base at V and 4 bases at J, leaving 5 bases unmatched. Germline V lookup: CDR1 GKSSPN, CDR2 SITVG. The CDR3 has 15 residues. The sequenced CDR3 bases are TGTGCCTGGAGTCCTCCTCTGGGGGGGTATGCT. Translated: CAWSPPLGGYA. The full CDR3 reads CAWSPPLGGYAEQFF.

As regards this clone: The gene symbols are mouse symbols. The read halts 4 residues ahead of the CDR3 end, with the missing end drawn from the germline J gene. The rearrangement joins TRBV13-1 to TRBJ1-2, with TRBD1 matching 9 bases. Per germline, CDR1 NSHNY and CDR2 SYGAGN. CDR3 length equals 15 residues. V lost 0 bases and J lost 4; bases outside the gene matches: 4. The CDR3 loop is CASSDVGQGSSDYTF. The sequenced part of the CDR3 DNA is TGTGCCAGCAGTGATGTTGGACAGGGGAGCTCC.

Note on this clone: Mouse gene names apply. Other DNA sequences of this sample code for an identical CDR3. The CDR3 sequence is CASSIGDNYNSPLYF. CDR3 bases read: TGTGCCAGCAGTATTGGGGACAACTATAATTCGCCC. This rearrangement joins TRBV19 to TRBJ1-6; D is possibly TRBD1 (6 bases). From the germline J gene comes the end of the CDR3, since the read stops 3 residues before it. TRBJ1-6 is an ORF for which the function is uncertain. V was trimmed by 2 bases and J by 3 bases, leaving 9 bases between them. From germline, CDR1 is FNHDT and CDR2 SITEND (reference sequence). This CDR3 spans 15 amino acids.